This T cell receptor beta chain was profiled in a study of T-cell reconstitution after alpha-beta-depleted transplantation in children. General study points: A year had passed since transplant, and T-cell counts and diversity by then came mostly from newly produced T cells. Certain patients had high TCRbeta diversity at day 60, and it came from recipient T cells and thymic progenitors that survived. Roughly two months post-transplant, alpha-beta T cells reportedly originated from several hundred graft clones that had expanded.

The CDR3 is 13 amino acids. V lost 2 bases and J lost 13, with 15 bases in between. Germline CDR1 KGHSY, CDR2 FQNENV. TCRbeta library preparation incorporated unique molecular identifiers. Each CDR3 protein is one row after TCRdb ran MiXCR on the PCR reads. The table has 480,000 or so distinct CDR3 sequences, approximately 10% seen once; the top ten hold 2%. This clonotype was seen only a few times. Its antigen is unidentified. Sequenced here: PBMCs, sampled before TCRalphabeta/CD19-depleted stem cell transplant. The chain is built from TRBV16 and TRBJ2-4; a weak D match, TRBD2 (6 bases). The sequence was obtained from a child aged 2 to 15 with inherited bone marrow failure, due to receive a stem cell transplant. The CDR3 loop reads CASSQGTQGLQYF. The CDR3 bases are TGTGCCAGCAGCCAAGGGACTCAGGGACTCCAGTACTTC.